These 21 T cell receptor beta chains were all obtained from the same sample, sequenced in a study of beta chain features in type 1 diabetes. Reverse transcription of all isolated RNA meant that expressed TCRB transcripts were sequenced. The method was immunoSEQ multiplex PCR; TCRdb's version includes in-frame clones alone and lacks a portion of them. There are 330,000 or so clones in the sample; about 18% occur only once, and around 0.045% lies in the top ten. The sample comprised naive CD4+ T cells from blood. The receptor source for this set is a woman aged 18-29 years in good health.

A remark on this clone: Compared with germline, one end of the junction differs, possibly owing to a read error. Written as DNA, the CDR3 is TGTGCCAGTGGCACAAATCCTTCCTTC. Translated, it gives CASGTNPSF. This chain joins TRBV19 and TRBJ1-2; D is ambiguous. This CDR3 is 9 amino acids long. Germline-derived CDR1 and CDR2 are LNHDA and SQIVND (reference sequence).

The CDR3 DNA reads as TGCGCCAGCAGCTTGGGAAGGGACTTGCGGGGCCGACCTCCCGAGCAGTACTTC. Its translation: CASSLGRDLRGRPPEQYF. The chain joins TRBV5-1 to TRBJ2-7; D is perhaps TRBD2 (6 bases). V was clipped by 0 bases and J by 6 bases, with 25 bases between them. The CDR3 covers 18 residues. Germline values: CDR1 SGHRS, CDR2 YFSETQ.

The chain joins TRBV11-2 to TRBJ2-7; possibly TRBD1 for D (7 bases). Germline V lookup: CDR1 SGHAT, CDR2 FQNNGV. The ends were cut back, 4 bases at V and 3 bases at J, with 10 bases in the middle. The CDR3 consists of 13 residues. The CDR3 DNA sequence: TGTGCCAGCAGCTCCCAGGGGGGCTACGAGCAGTACTTC. Translation: CASSSQGGYEQYF. Drawing the rest from reference TRBV11-2 and TRBJ2-7, the complete variable domain is EAGVAQSPRYKIIEKRQSVAFWCNPISGHATLYWYQQILGQGPKLLIQFQNNGVVDDSQLPKDRFSAERLKGVDSTLKIQPAKLEDSAVYLCASSSQGGYEQYFGPGTRLTVT.

The chain joins TRBV14 to TRBJ1-1, with D possibly being TRBD1 (5 bases). Germline lookup yields CDR1 SGHDN and CDR2 FVKESK. The V and J ends lost 6 bases and 4 bases respectively, with 12 bases between them. CDR3 length: 13 amino acids. CDR3 in amino acids: CASRPSGGTEAFF. The CDR3 nucleotides are TGTGCCAGCAGACCTTCGGGGGGCACTGAAGCTTTCTTT.

This clone was counted only a few times. The V call is TRBV4-3, the J call TRBJ2-5; D possibly corresponds to TRBD2 (6 bases). Germline V gene sequence: CDR1 LGHNA, CDR2 YSLEER. Between the trimmed V and J ends, which lost 3 bases and 3 bases, there was a span of 20 bases. The CDR3 consists of 17 residues. This CDR3 reads CASSHALAGGAKETQYF. The CDR3 DNA sequence: TGCGCCAGCAGCCATGCCCTCGCGGGCGGGGCTAAAGAGACCCAGTACTTC.

CDR3 residues: CSVDARGASGNTIYF. The CDR3 DNA follows: TGCAGCGTTGACGCGAGAGGAGCCTCTGGAAACACCATATATTTT. This sequence joins TRBV29-1 and TRBJ1-3, with unresolved D. Germline CDR1 reads SQVTM; CDR2 reads ANQGSEA. V lost 3 bases and J 0 bases, leaving 12 bases between the germline ends. This CDR3 spans 15 amino acids.

This clone was recorded a few times. This chain joins TRBV5-1 and TRBJ2-1, with 7 bases aligning to TRBD1. Germline values: CDR1 SGHRS, CDR2 YFSETQ. The V and J ends lost 0 bases and 8 bases, in that order; junction bases with no gene match: 8. The CDR3 length is 15 residues. CDR3 sequence: CASSLGDRVVDEQFF. The DNA of the CDR3 is TGCGCCAGCAGCTTGGGCGACAGGGTTGTAGATGAGCAGTTCTTC.

The V and J genes are TRBV9 and TRBJ2-7, with D possibly TRBD2 on 6 matching bases. CDR3 length equals 14 residues. Germline lookup yields CDR1 SGDLS and CDR2 YYNGEE. Trimming cost V 2 bases and J 0 bases, with 9 bases left between them. In DNA form, the CDR3 reads TGTGCCAGCAGCGTGACGGGGGACTCCTACGAGCAGTACTTC. Amino acid sequence: CASSVTGDSYEQYF.

The chain couples TRBV7-9 to TRBJ2-7; 8 bases are shared with TRBD1. J was trimmed by 0 bases and V by 5 bases; bases with no gene match: 6. This CDR3 is built from 15 residues. Germline loops: CDR1 SEHNR, CDR2 FQNEAQ (reference sequence). This CDR3 is CASSGTGRSSYEQYF. CDR3 bases: TGTGCCAGCAGCGGGACAGGAAGGAGCTCCTACGAGCAGTACTTC.

The chain employs TRBV4-1 and TRBJ2-7; 11 bases line up with TRBD2. Germline assignment: CDR1 MGHRA and CDR2 YSYEKL. J gave up 3 bases and V 4 bases, and 11 bases lay outside the gene matches. The CDR3 spans 17 residues. This CDR3 reads CASSLSVAGGPVYEQYF. The DNA for the CDR3 is TGCGCCAGCAGCCTATCGGTAGCGGGAGGGCCTGTCTACGAGCAGTACTTC.

This clone was counted a few times. The same CDR3 is also encoded by other DNA sequences in this sample. The rearrangement uses TRBV7-9 and TRBJ1-4; a weak D match, TRBD1 (5 bases). The CDR3 extends over 14 amino acids. The germline V and J ends were trimmed by 3 bases and 5 bases, with 10 bases remaining between them. Germline V gene sequence: CDR1 SEHNR, CDR2 FQNEAQ (reference sequence). CDR3 protein: CASSFGQGNEKLFF. CDR3 coding DNA: TGTGCCAGCAGCTTCGGCCAGGGCAATGAAAAACTGTTTTTT.

This chain links TRBV9 with TRBJ2-1; tentatively, D is TRBD2 (7 bases). Trimming took off 3 bases at V and 6 bases at J, with 16 bases between the two ends. The CDR3 has 15 residues. CDR1 is SGDLS, CDR2 YYNGEE, per germline. The DNA for the CDR3 is TGTGCCAGCAGCGCCCGAGGGGGGGGCCTCAATGAGCAGTTCTTC. This translates into CASSARGGGLNEQFF.

The rearrangement links TRBV30 to TRBJ1-5, with TRBD1 as a possible D gene (6 bases). V gave up 6 bases and J gave up 5 bases, with 17 bases separating them. CDR1 is GTSNPN, CDR2 SVGIG, per germline (reference sequence). This CDR3 contains 14 residues. CDR3 amino acids: CACSYLDSDQPQHF. The CDR3 DNA follows: TGTGCCTGCAGCTATCTGGACAGCGATCAGCCCCAGCATTTT.

This rearrangement joins TRBV28 to TRBJ2-1, with D perhaps matching TRBD2 (6 bases). Germline V lookup: CDR1 MDHEN, CDR2 SYDVKM. Trimming shortened V by 3 bases and J by 6 bases, and 15 bases separated the two germline ends. The CDR3 contains 15 residues. The CDR3, as DNA: TGTGCCAGCAGTTTGGGGTCCCAGGGAGGCAATGAGCAGTTCTTC. Amino acids: CASSLGSQGGNEQFF.

This clone was detected a few times. Relative to the germline gene, one junction end is altered; a read error may explain this. The V and J genes are TRBV18 and TRBJ2-1, with a possible D match to TRBD2 (5 bases). The CDR3 length is 15 residues. Germline V gene sequence: CDR1 KGHSH, CDR2 LQKENI. In DNA form, the CDR3 reads TGTGCCAGCACACCGAGGGATGGAATATACAATGAGCAGTTCTTC. This codes for CASTPRDGIYNEQFF.

The rearrangement uses TRBV6-5 and TRBJ2-3; D is uncertain. Per germline, CDR1 MNHEY and CDR2 SVGAGI. The CDR3 is made up of 14 amino acids. V lost 6 bases to trimming and J lost 2 bases, with 12 bases between them. The CDR3, as DNA: TGTGCCAGCAGCCGGGTGAGGAACACAGATACGCAGTATTTT. It encodes CASSRVRNTDTQYF.

This clone was counted between two and nine times. The chain carries TRBV19 and TRBJ2-4; 7 nucleotides agree with TRBD2. The CDR3 has 20 residues. The trim removed 4 bases at V and 1 base at J, leaving 19 bases unmatched. The V gene's germline CDR1 is LNHDA and CDR2 SQIVND (reference sequence). The CDR3 nucleotides read TGTGCCAGTAGTAATCCAGACCAGCGGGAAAGGACATGGGCCAAAAACATTCAGTACTTC. Translation gives CASSNPDQRERTWAKNIQYF.

This clone was found a few times. The chain links TRBV7-2 to TRBJ2-5, with 7 bases matching TRBD1. Trimming cost V 5 bases and J 4 bases; bases outside gene matches: 16. Germline V gene sequence: CDR1 SGHTA, CDR2 FQGNSA. The CDR3 extends over 17 amino acids. In DNA, the CDR3 is TGTGCCAGCAGCCTTCTCCGTTACAGGGGCGGAGGAGAGACCCAGTACTTC. It translates to CASSLLRYRGGGETQYF. The entire variable domain, with the rest obtained from reference TRBV7-2 and TRBJ2-5, is as follows: GAGVSQSPSNKVTEKGKDVELRCDPISGHTALYWYRQSLGQGLEFLIYFQGNSAPDKSGLPSDRFSAERTGGSVSTLTIQRTQQEDSAVYLCASSLLRYRGGGETQYFGPGTRLLVL.

This clone was observed a single time. The CDR3 region has the DNA TGTGCCAGCTCACCACCGGGACATACTACCTACGAGCAGTACTTC. Protein: CASSPPGHTTYEQYF. This chain uses TRBV18 with TRBJ2-7; the D gene is possibly TRBD1 (6 bases). V dropped 0 bases and J dropped 2 bases, with 11 bases sitting between them. The CDR3 is 15 residues long. Per germline, CDR1 KGHSH and CDR2 LQKENI. The complete variable domain, with remaining parts taken from reference TRBV18 and TRBJ2-7, reads NAGVMQNPRHLVRRRGQEARLRCSPMKGHSHVYWYRQLPEEGLKFMVYLQKENIIDESGMPKERFSAEFPKEGPSILRIQQVVRGDSAAYFCASSPPGHTTYEQYFGPGTRLTVT.

This clone was counted only a few times. V usage is TRBV21-1 and J usage is TRBJ2-3; TRBD2, the D gene given by the table, was not confirmed from the DNA. TRBV21-1 is flagged as a pseudogene. The CDR3 sequence is 14 residues long. CDR3 in DNA: TGTGCCAGCAGCAAAGGTTACGAGACAGATACGCAGTATTTT. Protein: CASSKGYETDTQYF.

The gene calls are TRBV9 and TRBJ2-3; tentatively, D is TRBD2 (6 bases). Germline-derived CDR1 and CDR2 are SGDLS and YYNGEE. Between the trimmed V and J ends, which lost 4 bases and 0 bases, there was a span of 15 bases. The CDR3 consists of 16 residues. The CDR3 DNA is TGTGCCAGCAGCCCCCTGGGGGGAACTAGCACAGATACGCAGTATTTT. Its protein product is CASSPLGGTSTDTQYF.